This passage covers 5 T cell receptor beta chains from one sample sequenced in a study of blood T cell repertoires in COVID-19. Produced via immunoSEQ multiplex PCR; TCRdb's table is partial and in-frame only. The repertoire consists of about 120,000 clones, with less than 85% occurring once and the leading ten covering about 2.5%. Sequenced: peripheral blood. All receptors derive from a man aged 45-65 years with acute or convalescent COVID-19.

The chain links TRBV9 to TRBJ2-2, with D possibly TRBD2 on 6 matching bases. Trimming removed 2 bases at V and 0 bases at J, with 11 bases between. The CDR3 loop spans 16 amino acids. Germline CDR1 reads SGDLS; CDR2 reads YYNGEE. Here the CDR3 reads CASSVQRVANTGELFF. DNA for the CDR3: TGTGCCAGCAGCGTCCAGCGGGTCGCGAACACCGGGGAGCTGTTTTTT.

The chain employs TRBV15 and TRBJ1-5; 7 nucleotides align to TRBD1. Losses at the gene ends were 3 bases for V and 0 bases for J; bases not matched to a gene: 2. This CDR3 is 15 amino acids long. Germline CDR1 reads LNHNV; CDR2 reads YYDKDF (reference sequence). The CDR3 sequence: CATSRGDSSNQPQHF. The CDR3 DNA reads TGTGCCACCAGCAGGGGGGACAGTAGCAATCAGCCCCAGCATTTT.

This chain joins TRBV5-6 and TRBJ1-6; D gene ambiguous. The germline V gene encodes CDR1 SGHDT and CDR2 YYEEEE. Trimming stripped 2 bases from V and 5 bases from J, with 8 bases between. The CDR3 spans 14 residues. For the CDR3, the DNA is TGTGCCAGCAGCTTTTGGCAGAATAATTCACCCCTCCACTTT. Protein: CASSFWQNNSPLHF.

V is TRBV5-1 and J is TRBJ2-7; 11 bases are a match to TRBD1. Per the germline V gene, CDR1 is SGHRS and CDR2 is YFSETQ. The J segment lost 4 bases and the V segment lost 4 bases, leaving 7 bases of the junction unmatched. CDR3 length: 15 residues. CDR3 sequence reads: CASSPGQGAGYEQYF. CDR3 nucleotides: TGCGCCAGCAGCCCCGGACAGGGGGCGGGTTACGAGCAGTACTTC. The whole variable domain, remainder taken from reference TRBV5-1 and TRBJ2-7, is KAGVTQTPRYLIKTRGQQVTLSCSPISGHRSVSWYQQTPGQGLQFLFEYFSETQRNKGNFPGRFSGRQFSNSRSEMNVSTLELGDSALYLCASSPGQGAGYEQYFGPGTRLTVT.

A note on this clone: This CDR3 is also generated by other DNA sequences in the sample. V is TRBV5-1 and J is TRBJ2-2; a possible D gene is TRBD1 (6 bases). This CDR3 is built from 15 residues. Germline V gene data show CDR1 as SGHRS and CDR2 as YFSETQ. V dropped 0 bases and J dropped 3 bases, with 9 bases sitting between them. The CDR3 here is CASSLGQGHTGELFF. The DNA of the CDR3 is TGCGCCAGCAGCTTGGGGCAGGGGCACACCGGGGAGCTGTTTTTT.